The present TCR beta chain was sequenced within a study of blood T cell repertoires in COVID-19. As for the study in general: COVID-19 samples, acute and convalescent, were from the United States, Italy and Spain. Sample material is recorded as cDNA or gDNA derived from T cells, B-cell-depleted T cells, or PBMCs.

Per the original methods: Nucleated cell counts were estimated from reference gene primer amplification. Sequencing used immunoSEQ multiplex PCR; TCRdb keeps in-frame clones, though not all of them. The V and J calls and clone size come from that table; D and trimming were worked out from the DNA. The table has 210,000 or so clones, around 90% seen once. The CDR3 contains 16 residues. V lost 0 bases and J lost 5; bases outside the gene matches: 7. Germline CDR1 and CDR2: GTSNPN and SVGIG (reference sequence). J is TRBJ2-3 and V is TRBV30; 11 bases line up with TRBD2. The TCR was taken from a man aged 35 to 55 with acute or convalescent COVID-19. The material sequenced was peripheral blood. Here the CDR3 reads CAWSVSRLAGKDTQYF. As DNA, the CDR3 is TGTGCCTGGAGTGTAAGTCGACTAGCGGGGAAAGATACGCAGTATTTT. The variable domain in full, completed from reference TRBV30 and TRBJ2-3, reads SQTIHQWPATLVQPVGSPLSLECTVEGTSNPNLYWYRQAAGRGLQLLFYSVGIGQISSEVPQNLSASRPQDRQFILSSKKLLLSDSGFYLCAWSVSRLAGKDTQYFGPGTRLTVL.